The sequence of this T cell receptor (beta chain) was determined in a study of cytomegalovirus exposure and HLA in healthy donors. Some clones are missing from TCRdb's copy, which holds only in-frame ones; the method was immunoSEQ multiplex PCR. The sample yields about 280,000 clones, about 86% seen once. Study results and limitations: The study recorded around 160 TCR beta chains that were cytomegalovirus-associated. Reports showed the classifier diagnosing cytomegalovirus status with high specificity and sensitivity.

This CDR3 has 16 amino acids. The ends were cut back, 2 bases at V and 0 bases at J, with 8 bases in the middle. CDR1 and CDR2 (germline): MRHNA, SNTAGT. Turning to this clone: Its cognate antigen is unknown.

This receptor was identified in a woman aged 18-29 years in good health and CMV-seronegative. The chain is built from TRBV6-4 and TRBJ2-6; D unresolved. Source material: PBMCs. The CDR3 DNA sequence: TGTGCCAGCAGTGACGACAATCGCTCTGGGGCCAACGTCCTGACTTTC. It translates to CASSDDNRSGANVLTF.